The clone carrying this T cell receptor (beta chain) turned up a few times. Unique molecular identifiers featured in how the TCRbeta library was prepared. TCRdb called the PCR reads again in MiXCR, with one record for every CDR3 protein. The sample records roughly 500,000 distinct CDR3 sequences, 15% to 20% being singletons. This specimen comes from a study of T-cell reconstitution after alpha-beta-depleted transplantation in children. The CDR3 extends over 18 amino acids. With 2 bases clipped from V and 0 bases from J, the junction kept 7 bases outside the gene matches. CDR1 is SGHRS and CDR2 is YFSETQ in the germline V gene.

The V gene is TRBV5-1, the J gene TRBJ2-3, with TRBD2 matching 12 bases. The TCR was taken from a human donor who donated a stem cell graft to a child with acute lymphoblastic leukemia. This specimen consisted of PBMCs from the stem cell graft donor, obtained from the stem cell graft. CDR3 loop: CASSFGTSGLSSTDTQYF. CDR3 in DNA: TGCGCCAGCAGCTTCGGGACTAGCGGGTTATCTAGCACAGATACGCAGTATTTT.